A selection of T cell receptor beta chains follows, all from one sample in a study of blood T cells in healthy people across ages. TCRdb recomputed calls from the 5' RACE reads with MiXCR, one row per CDR3 protein. The repertoire holds about 810,000 distinct CDR3 sequences, with 35% to 40% as singletons. Input material: blood. The source of these receptors is a man aged 18 to 30 in good health. CDR3s include the opening cysteine and the closing phenylalanine or tryptophan. D genes are given only for firm matches. Rows may omit the clone size; those that give it use once, few, many or a size class.

TRBV13	TRBJ2-1	-	TRBD2	CASSPSGRASNEQFF	TGTGCCAGCAGCCCGAGCGGGAGAGCCTCCAATGAGCAGTTCTTC
TRBV12-3/TRBV12-4	TRBJ2-7	-	-	CASNPGTPVPYEQYF	TGTGCCAGCAACCCCGGGACTCCGGTCCCCTACGAGCAGTACTTC
TRBV10-3	TRBJ1-5	-	-	CAISVAPLGNQPQHF	TGTGCCATCAGTGTCGCGCCCTTGGGCAATCAGCCCCAGCATTTT
TRBV29-1	TRBJ2-2	few	TRBD2	CSVRTMTSRTGELFF	TGCAGCGTGCGAACCATGACTAGCAGGACCGGGGAGCTGTTTTTT
TRBV12-3/TRBV12-4	TRBJ1-6	-	TRBD1	CAGSLLTGDNSPLHF	TGTGCCGGCAGTTTACTGACAGGGGATAATTCACCCCTCCACTTT
TRBV4-3	TRBJ2-3	many	TRBD1	CASSLGDSETDTQYF	TGCGCCAGCAGCCTTGGGGACAGTGAAACAGATACGCAGTATTTT
TRBV25-1	TRBJ1-2	-	-	CAGSALGQPYGYTF	TGTGCCGGCAGTGCGTTAGGCCAACCCTATGGCTACACCTTC
TRBV29-1	TRBJ2-3	-	-	CSVATGTPDTQYF	TGCAGCGTCGCGACGGGAACCCCCGATACGCAGTATTTT
TRBV4-1	TRBJ2-7	-	-	CASSQEARDHNEQYF	TGCGCCAGCAGCCAAGAAGCAAGGGACCACAATGAGCAGTACTTC
TRBV4-2	TRBJ2-2	-	-	CASSQDEGGGNTGELFF	TGTGCCAGCAGCCAAGATGAGGGTGGGGGGAACACCGGGGAGCTGTTTTTT
TRBV20-1	TRBJ1-2	few	-	CKPGPTNYGYTF	TGCAAACCGGGACCGACCAACTATGGCTACACCTTC
TRBV4-3	TRBJ2-1	-	-	CASGQDWGQRGYNEQFF	TGCGCCAGCGGCCAAGATTGGGGACAGCGGGGATACAATGAGCAGTTCTTC
TRBV24-1	TRBJ2-1	few	TRBD1	CATREGGGQGSYNEQFF	TGTGCCACCAGGGAGGGTGGGGGACAGGGGTCCTACAATGAGCAGTTCTTC
TRBV6-5	TRBJ2-2	-	TRBD2	CASSYSTAGGGGELFF	TGTGCCAGCAGTTACTCGACGGCGGGGGGCGGCGGGGAGCTGTTTTTT
TRBV29-1	TRBJ2-3	-	-	CSASGSPDTQYF	TGCAGCGCTTCGGGATCCCCCGATACGCAGTATTTT
TRBV27	TRBJ2-1	-	-	CASSIGPGEQFF	TGTGCCAGCAGTATAGGGCCCGGTGAGCAGTTCTTC
TRBV27	TRBJ2-1	few	-	CASSYSAWGSYNEQFF	TGTGCCAGCAGTTATAGCGCCTGGGGGTCCTACAATGAGCAGTTCTTC
TRBV6-2/TRBV6-3	TRBJ1-5	-	-	CASSYSNLRQTYSNQPQHF	TGTGCCAGCAGTTACTCGAACTTGAGACAGACCTATAGCAATCAGCCCCAGCATTTT
TRBV4-3	TRBJ2-4	-	-	CASRSQHAPGTTKNIQYF	TGCGCCAGCAGGTCGCAGCACGCGCCGGGGACAACCAAAAACATTCAGTACTTC
TRBV5-1	TRBJ1-2	many	-	CASSYRREDGYTF	TGCGCCAGCAGTTACCGCAGGGAGGATGGCTACACCTTC
TRBV6-2/TRBV6-3	TRBJ2-1	many	TRBD2	CASALAGGAYNEQFF	TGTGCCAGCGCTTTAGCGGGGGGGGCCTACAATGAGCAGTTCTTC
TRBV2	TRBJ2-7	-	TRBD2	CASTHEAGYYEQYF	TGTGCCAGTACCCATGAAGCGGGATACTACGAGCAGTACTTC
TRBV11-2	TRBJ2-1	-	-	CASSADWLGEQFF	TGTGCCAGCAGCGCAGACTGGCTTGGAGAGCAGTTCTTC